These T cell receptor beta chains were read from a single sample in a study of CD8 T cells in Susac syndrome. One entry per CDR3 protein, called by TCRdb with MiXCR from the immunoSEQ multiplex PCR reads. The data contain some 450,000 distinct CDR3 sequences, approximately 85% of them seen just once; the ten biggest clones take up about 0.12%. What was sequenced was CD8+ T cells from PBMCs. These receptors all come from a human donor with multiple sclerosis. Each CDR3 is given with its conserved first and last residue. A D gene is named only where the DNA matches it firmly. Clone size is given for some rows only: seen once, a few or many times, or a class if the clone is expanded.

size	length	J	D	V	DNA	CDR3
.	15	TRBJ1-5	.	TRBV28	TGTGCCAGCACCCCCGTCCGGTATAGCAATCAGCCCCAGCATTTT	CASTPVRYSNQPQHF
.	17	TRBJ2-1	TRBD2	TRBV5-1	TGCGCCAGCAGCTGGGGGAGTAGCGGGAGAATGAGGACTGAGCAGTTCTTC	CASSWGSSGRMRTEQFF
.	15	TRBJ2-5	.	TRBV29-1	TGCAGCGTTGATTTAGTGGATGGGATGGAAGAGACCCAGTACTTC	CSVDLVDGMEETQYF
few	15	TRBJ2-3	TRBD2	TRBV5-1	TGCGCCAGCAGCTCTAGCGGATACAGCACAGATACGCAGTATTTT	CASSSSGYSTDTQYF
.	16	TRBJ2-7	TRBD1	TRBV19	TGTGCCAGTAGTATGCTGGAGGGACAGGGAGTACACGAGCAGTACTTC	CASSMLEGQGVHEQYF
few	12	TRBJ1-3	.	TRBV6-1	TGTGCCAGCAACCCTTCTGGAAACACCATATATTTT	CASNPSGNTIYF
.	17	TRBJ2-1	TRBD1	TRBV11-1	TGTGCCAGCAGCTTAGCGGCGACAGGGGTCCGGTACAATGAGCAGTTCTTC	CASSLAATGVRYNEQFF
once	14	TRBJ2-5	TRBD1	TRBV12-3/TRBV12-4	TGTGCCAGCAGCCCCGGACAGGACGAAGAGACCCAGTACTTC	CASSPGQDEETQYF
.	17	TRBJ2-5	TRBD2	TRBV5-1	TGCGCCAGCAGCTTCGGACTAGCGGGAGATTATGAAGAGACCCAGTACTTC	CASSFGLAGDYEETQYF
.	17	TRBJ1-1	TRBD1	TRBV12-3/TRBV12-4	TGTGCCAGCAGTCCGTGGGGGGACAGGGTTTTCGGCACTGAAGCTTTCTTT	CASSPWGDRVFGTEAFF
.	17	TRBJ2-2	.	TRBV4-2	TGTGCCAGCAGCCAAGACCAAGGCGGGACGAACACCGGGGAGCTGTTTTTT	CASSQDQGGTNTGELFF
.	16	TRBJ1-3	.	TRBV7-8	TGTGCCAGCAGCCCATGGAGTGGGGGGGACGGAAACACCATATATTTT	CASSPWSGGDGNTIYF
once	19	TRBJ2-1	TRBD1	TRBV28	TGTGCCAGCAGATTTTCACATACAGGGGAACAAGTAACATACAATGAGCAGTTCTTC	CASRFSHTGEQVTYNEQFF
.	15	TRBJ1-1	TRBD1	TRBV4-1	TGCGCCAGCAGCCAATCGAGGACAGGGTGGACTGAAGCTTTCTTT	CASSQSRTGWTEAFF